This T cell receptor beta chain was identified during a study of radiotherapy plus CTLA-4 blockade in lung cancer. The method was immunoSEQ multiplex PCR; TCRdb's version includes in-frame clones alone and lacks a portion of them. The sample yields about 45,000 clones, 63% seen once. The TCR was taken from a human donor with non-small cell lung cancer who had a partial response to radiotherapy plus ipilimumab. This material consisted of peripheral blood, taken from a patient treated with radiotherapy plus ipilimumab.

The CDR3: CASSRIQGYQPQHF. The CDR3 nucleotides are TGTGCCAGCAGCCGTATACAGGGGTATCAGCCCCAGCATTTT. The chain is built from TRBV27 and TRBJ1-5, with TRBD1 matching over 7 bases. Germline V gives CDR1 MNHEY, CDR2 SMNVEV (reference sequence). The CDR3 runs 14 residues. Losses at the gene ends were 6 bases for V and 5 bases for J; bases not matched to a gene: 7.